This paragraph reports one T cell receptor (beta chain). The sample originates from a study of blood T cell repertoires in COVID-19. Overall study context: Samples came from the United States, Italy and Spain, spanning acute and convalescent COVID-19. In each case, the material was cDNA or gDNA derived from T cells, B-cell-depleted T cells, or PBMCs.

Per the authors' pipeline: Scientists estimated how many nucleated cells there were by amplifying reference gene primers. Using immunoSEQ multiplex PCR, the repertoire was profiled, and TCRdb retains in-frame clones only, with some absent. For V, J and clone size, that table is used; D and trimming come from the DNA. Among around 100,000 clones listed, over 80% were seen once. Germline lookup yields CDR1 SEHNR and CDR2 FQNEAQ (reference sequence). Germline trimming cut 5 bases from V and 5 bases from J; bases unmatched to any gene: 6. This CDR3 contains 15 residues. The rearrangement links TRBV7-9 to TRBJ2-2; 9 bases are a match to TRBD1. This clonotype originated in a man aged 50-59 years with acute or convalescent COVID-19. The sequenced material came from peripheral blood. The CDR3 sequence: CASSKRDRDTGELFF. CDR3 coding DNA: TGTGCCAGCAGCAAACGGGACAGGGATACCGGGGAGCTGTTTTTT.